This T cell receptor (beta chain) came from a study of blood T cell repertoires in COVID-19. This clone was seen only a few times. Followed over time, Seattle patients had been enrolled while infection was active. Germline assignment: CDR1 MRHNA and CDR2 SNTAGT. Trimming removed 10 bases from V and 6 bases from J; junction bases left unmatched: 11. The CDR3 loop spans 14 amino acids. Original processing notes: Scientists estimated how many nucleated cells there were by amplifying reference gene primers. Using immunoSEQ multiplex PCR, the repertoire was profiled, and TCRdb retains in-frame clones only, with some absent. V and J calls and clone size are those listed in that table; D and trimming were worked out from the DNA. The sample comprises roughly 200,000 clones, around 75% of which are singletons, and approximately 5.9% rests with the top ten.

Specimen: peripheral blood. The clonotype originates from a woman between 35 and 50 years old with COVID-19, enrolled during active disease. The chain combines TRBV6-4 with TRBJ1-2, with 10 bases matching TRBD1. CDR3 DNA: TGTGCCACCCGACGGGACAGGGGTATTGATGGCTACACCTTC. It yields the protein CATRRDRGIDGYTF.